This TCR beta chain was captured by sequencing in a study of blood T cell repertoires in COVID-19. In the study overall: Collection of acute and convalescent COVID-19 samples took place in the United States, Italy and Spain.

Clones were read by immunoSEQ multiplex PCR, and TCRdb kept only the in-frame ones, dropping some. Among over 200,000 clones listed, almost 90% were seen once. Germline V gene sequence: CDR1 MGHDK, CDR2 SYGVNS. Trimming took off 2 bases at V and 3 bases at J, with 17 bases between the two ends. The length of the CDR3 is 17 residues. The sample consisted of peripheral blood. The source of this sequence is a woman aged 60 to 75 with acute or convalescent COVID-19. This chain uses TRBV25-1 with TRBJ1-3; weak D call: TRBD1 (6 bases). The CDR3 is CASSEEGVVGRGNTIYF. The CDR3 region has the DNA TGTGCCAGCAGTGAAGAGGGGGTTGTAGGGCGTGGAAACACCATATATTTT.